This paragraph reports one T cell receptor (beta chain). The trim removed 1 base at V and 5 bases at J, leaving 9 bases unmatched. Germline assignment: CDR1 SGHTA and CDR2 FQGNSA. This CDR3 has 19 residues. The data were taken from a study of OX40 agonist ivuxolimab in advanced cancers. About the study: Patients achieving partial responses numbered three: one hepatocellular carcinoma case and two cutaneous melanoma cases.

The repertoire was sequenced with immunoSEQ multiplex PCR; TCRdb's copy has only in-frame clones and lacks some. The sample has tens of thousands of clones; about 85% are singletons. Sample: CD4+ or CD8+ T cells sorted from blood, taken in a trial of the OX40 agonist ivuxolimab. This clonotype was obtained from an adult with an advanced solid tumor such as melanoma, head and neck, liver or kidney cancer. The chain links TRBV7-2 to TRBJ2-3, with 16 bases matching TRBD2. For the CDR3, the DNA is TGTGCCAGCAGCTTAGATCCCCCGGGACTAGCGGGAGGGGGAGATACGCAGTATTTT. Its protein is CASSLDPPGLAGGGDTQYF.